The clone carrying this TCR beta chain was recorded a few times. Trimming removed 4 bases from V and 5 bases from J; junction bases left unmatched: 7. Germline CDR1 is MDHEN and CDR2 is SYDVKM. This CDR3 is 15 amino acids long. The data originate from a study of patients and donors after allogeneic stem cell transplantation. TCRdb recomputed calls from the RT-PCR reads with MiXCR, one row per CDR3 protein. The sample carries about 410,000 distinct CDR3 sequences, about a sixth recorded once. Sequenced sample: blood, either unsorted or a sorted T cell fraction (not recorded which). The TCR sequence derives from a human donor who was either an allogeneic HSCT recipient or a stem cell or donor lymphocyte infusion donor (not recorded which). It is not recorded whose cells these are; they may come from a transplant donor. The chain links TRBV28 to TRBJ1-5; TRBD1 matches at 8 bases. The CDR3 DNA reads TGTGCCAGCAGTTCCCCACAGGGGGAATATCAGCCCCAGCATTTT. Its translation is CASSSPQGEYQPQHF.